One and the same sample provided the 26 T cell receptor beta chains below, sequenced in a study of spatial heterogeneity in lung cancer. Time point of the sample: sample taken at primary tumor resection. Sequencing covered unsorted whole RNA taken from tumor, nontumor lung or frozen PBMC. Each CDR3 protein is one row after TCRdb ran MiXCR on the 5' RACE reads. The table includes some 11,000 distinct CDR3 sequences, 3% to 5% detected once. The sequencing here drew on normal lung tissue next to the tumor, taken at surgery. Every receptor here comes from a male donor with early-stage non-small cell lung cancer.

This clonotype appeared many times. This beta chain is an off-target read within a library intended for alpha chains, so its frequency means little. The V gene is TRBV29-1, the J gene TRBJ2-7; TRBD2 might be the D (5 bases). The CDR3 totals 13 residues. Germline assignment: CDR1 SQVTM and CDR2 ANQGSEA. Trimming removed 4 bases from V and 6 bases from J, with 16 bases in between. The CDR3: CSVGANTRGEQYF. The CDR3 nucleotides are TGCAGCGTTGGAGCAAATACCCGGGGCGAGCAGTACTTC.

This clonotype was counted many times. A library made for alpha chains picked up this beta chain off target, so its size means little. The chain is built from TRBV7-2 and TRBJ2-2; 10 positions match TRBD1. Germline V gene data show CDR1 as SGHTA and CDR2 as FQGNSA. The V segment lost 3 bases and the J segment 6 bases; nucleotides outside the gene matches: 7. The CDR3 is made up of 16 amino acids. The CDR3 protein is CASSFGGQGTSGELFF. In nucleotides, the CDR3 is TGTGCCAGCAGCTTCGGGGGACAGGGGACTTCCGGGGAGCTGTTTTTT. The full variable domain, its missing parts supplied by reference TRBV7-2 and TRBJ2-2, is GAGVSQSPSNKVTEKGKDVELRCDPISGHTALYWYRQSLGQGLEFLIYFQGNSAPDKSGLPSDRFSAERTGGSVSTLTIQRTQQEDSAVYLCASSFGGQGTSGELFFGEGSRLTVL.

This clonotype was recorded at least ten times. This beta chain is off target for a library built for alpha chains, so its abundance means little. CDR3 DNA: TGTGCCAGCAGCTTCACATCCGGGACAGGGGGACGAGCTTTCTTT. Protein sequence: CASSFTSGTGGRAFF. V usage is TRBV7-2 and J usage is TRBJ1-1; 11 nucleotides align to TRBD1. Germline loops: CDR1 SGHTA, CDR2 FQGNSA. After removal of 3 bases from V and 10 bases from J, the junction contained 10 bases not matched to a gene. CDR3 length equals 15 residues.

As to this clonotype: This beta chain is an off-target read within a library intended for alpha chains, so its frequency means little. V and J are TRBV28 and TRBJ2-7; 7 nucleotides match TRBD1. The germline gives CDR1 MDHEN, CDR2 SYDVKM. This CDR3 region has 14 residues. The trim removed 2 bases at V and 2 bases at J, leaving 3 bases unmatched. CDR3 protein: CASSLAQGAYEQYF. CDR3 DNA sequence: TGTGCCAGCAGTTTAGCCCAGGGGGCCTACGAGCAGTACTTC.

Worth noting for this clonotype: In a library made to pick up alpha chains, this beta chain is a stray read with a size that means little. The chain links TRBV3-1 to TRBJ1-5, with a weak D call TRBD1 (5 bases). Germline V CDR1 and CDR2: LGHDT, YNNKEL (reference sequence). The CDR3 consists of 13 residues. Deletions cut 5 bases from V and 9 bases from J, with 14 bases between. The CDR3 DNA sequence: TGTGCCAGCAGCTTACAGGTTGGGGGGCCCCAGCATTTT. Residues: CASSLQVGGPQHF.

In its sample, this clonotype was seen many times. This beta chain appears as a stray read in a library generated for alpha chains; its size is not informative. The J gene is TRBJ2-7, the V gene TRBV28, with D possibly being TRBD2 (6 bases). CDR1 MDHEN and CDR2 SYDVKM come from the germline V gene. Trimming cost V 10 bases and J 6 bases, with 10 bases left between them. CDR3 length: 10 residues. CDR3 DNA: TGTGCCACCTGGAGGGGCGAGCAGTACTTC. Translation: CATWRGEQYF.

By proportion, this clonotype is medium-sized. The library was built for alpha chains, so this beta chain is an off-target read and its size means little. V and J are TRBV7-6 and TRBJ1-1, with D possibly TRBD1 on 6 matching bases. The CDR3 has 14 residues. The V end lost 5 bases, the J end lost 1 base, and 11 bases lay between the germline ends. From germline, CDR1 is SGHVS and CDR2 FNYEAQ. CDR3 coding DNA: TGTGCCAGCAGCAATGGACAGCCGAACACTGAAGCTTTCTTT. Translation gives CASSNGQPNTEAFF.

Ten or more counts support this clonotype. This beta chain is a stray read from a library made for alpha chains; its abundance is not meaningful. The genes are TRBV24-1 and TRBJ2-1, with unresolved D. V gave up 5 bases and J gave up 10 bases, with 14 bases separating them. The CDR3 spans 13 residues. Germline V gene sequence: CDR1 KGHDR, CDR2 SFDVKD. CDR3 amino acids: CATSAGQLGEQFF. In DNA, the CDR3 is TGTGCCACCAGTGCTGGGCAGCTAGGAGAGCAGTTCTTC.

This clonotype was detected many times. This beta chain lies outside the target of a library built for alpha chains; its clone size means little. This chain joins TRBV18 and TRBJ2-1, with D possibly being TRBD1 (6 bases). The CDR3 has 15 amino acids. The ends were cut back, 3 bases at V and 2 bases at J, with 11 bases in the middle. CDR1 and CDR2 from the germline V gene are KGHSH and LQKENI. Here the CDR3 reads CASSPWDKTYNEQFF. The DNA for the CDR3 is TGTGCCAGCTCACCCTGGGACAAAACCTACAATGAGCAGTTCTTC.

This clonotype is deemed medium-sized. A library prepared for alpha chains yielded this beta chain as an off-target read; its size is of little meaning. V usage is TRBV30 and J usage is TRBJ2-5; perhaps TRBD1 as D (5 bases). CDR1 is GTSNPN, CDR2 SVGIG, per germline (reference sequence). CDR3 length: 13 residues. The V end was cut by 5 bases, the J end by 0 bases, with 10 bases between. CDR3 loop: CAWDRQYQETQYF. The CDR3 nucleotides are TGTGCCTGGGATAGACAGTACCAAGAGACCCAGTACTTC. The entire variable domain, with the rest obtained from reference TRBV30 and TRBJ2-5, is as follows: SQTIHQWPATLVQPVGSPLSLECTVEGTSNPNLYWYRQAAGRGLQLLFYSVGIGQISSEVPQNLSASRPQDRQFILSSKKLLLSDSGFYLCAWDRQYQETQYFGPGTRLLVL.

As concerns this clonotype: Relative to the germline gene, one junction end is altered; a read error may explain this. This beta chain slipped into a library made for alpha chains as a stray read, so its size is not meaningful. The CDR3, as DNA: TGCGCCAGCAGCTTAGGGCTGGGGACAGCTGGGAGATGGATCTTC. Its protein product is CASSLGLGTAGRWIF. This chain connects TRBV5-1 to TRBJ2-4; 7 positions agree with TRBD1. There are 15 residues in the CDR3. Germline V gene lookup returns CDR1 SGHRS and CDR2 YFSETQ.

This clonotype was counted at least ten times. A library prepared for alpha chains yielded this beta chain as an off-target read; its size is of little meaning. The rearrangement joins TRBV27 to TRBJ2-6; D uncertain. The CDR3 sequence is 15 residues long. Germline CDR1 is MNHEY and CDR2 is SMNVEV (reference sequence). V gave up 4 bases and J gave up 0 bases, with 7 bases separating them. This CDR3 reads CASSSRNSGANVLTF. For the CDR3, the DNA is TGTGCCAGCAGTTCCCGGAACTCTGGGGCCAACGTCCTGACTTTC.

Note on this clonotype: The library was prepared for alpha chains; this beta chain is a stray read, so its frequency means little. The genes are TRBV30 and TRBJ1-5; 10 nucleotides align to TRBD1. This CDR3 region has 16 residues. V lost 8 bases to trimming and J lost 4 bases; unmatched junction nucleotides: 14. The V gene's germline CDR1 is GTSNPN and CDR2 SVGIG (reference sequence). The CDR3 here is CARENRDRGINQPQHF. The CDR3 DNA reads TGTGCCCGGGAGAACCGGGACAGGGGTATTAATCAGCCCCAGCATTTT.

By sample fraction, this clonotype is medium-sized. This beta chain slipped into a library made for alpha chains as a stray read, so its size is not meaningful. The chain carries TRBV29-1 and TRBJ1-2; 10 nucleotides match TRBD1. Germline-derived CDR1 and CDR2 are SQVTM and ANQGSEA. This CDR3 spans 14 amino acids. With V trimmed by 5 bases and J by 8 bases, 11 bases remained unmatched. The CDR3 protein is CSVRPTGGSTGYTF. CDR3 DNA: TGCAGCGTTAGGCCGACAGGGGGCAGTACCGGCTACACCTTC. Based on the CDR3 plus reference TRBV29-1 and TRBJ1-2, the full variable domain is SAVISQKPSRDICQRGTSLTIQCQVDSQVTMMFWYRQQPGQSLTLIATANQGSEATYESGFVIDKFPISRPNLTFSTLTVSNMSPEDSSIYLCSVRPTGGSTGYTFGSGTRLTVV.

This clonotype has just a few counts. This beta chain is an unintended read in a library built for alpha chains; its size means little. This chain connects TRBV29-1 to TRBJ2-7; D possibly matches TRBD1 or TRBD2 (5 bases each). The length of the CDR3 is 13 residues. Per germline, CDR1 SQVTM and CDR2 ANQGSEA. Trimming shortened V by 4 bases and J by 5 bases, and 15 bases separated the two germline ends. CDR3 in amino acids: CSVASQGVDEQYF. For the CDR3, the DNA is TGCAGCGTTGCGAGTCAGGGAGTGGACGAGCAGTACTTC.

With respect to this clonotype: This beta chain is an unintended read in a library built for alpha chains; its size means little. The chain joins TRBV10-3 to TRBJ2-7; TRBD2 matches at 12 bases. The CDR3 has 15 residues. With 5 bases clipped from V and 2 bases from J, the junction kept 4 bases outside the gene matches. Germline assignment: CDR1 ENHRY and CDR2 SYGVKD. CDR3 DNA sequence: TGTGCCATCAGTAAGAGGACTAGCGGGACCTACGAGCAGTACTTC. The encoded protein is CAISKRTSGTYEQYF.

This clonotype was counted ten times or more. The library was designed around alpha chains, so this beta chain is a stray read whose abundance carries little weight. In DNA, the CDR3 is TGTGCCAGCAGCCCCGGGTTACTAGCCGGCTACAATGAGCAGTTCTTC. Translation gives CASSPGLLAGYNEQFF. The chain has TRBV6-5 and TRBJ2-1; tentatively, D is TRBD2 (6 bases). Deletions cut 6 bases from V and 3 bases from J, with 18 bases between. CDR1 is MNHEY, CDR2 SVGAGI, per germline. The CDR3 is 16 amino acids.

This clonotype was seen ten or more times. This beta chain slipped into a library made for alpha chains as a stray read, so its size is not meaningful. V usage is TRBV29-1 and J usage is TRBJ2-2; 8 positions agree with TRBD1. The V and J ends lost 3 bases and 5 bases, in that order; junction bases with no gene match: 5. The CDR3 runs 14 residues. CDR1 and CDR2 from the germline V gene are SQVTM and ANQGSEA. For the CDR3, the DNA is TGCAGCGTTGAGGTCAGGGGGCGAACCGGGGAGCTGTTTTTT. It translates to CSVEVRGRTGELFF.

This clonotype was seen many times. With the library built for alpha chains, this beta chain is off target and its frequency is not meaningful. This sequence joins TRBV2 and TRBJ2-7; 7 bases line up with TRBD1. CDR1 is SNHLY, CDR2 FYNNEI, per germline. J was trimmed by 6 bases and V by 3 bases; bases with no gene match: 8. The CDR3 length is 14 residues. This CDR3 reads CASSDYRGSGEQYF. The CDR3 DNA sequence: TGTGCCAGCAGTGATTACAGGGGAAGTGGCGAGCAGTACTTC. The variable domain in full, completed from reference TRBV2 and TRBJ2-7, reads EPEVTQTPSHQVTQMGQEVILRCVPISNHLYFYWYRQILGQKVEFLVSFYNNEISEKSEIFDDQFSVERPDGSNFTLKIRSTKLEDSAMYFCASSDYRGSGEQYFGPGTRLTVT.

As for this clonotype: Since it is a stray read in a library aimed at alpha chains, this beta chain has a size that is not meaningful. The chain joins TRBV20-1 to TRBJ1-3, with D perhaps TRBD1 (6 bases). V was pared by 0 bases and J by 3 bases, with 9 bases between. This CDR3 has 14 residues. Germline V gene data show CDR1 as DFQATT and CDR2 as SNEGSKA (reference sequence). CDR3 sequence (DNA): TGCAGTGCTAGAGATCAGGGGCTTGGAAACACCATATATTTT. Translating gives CSARDQGLGNTIYF.

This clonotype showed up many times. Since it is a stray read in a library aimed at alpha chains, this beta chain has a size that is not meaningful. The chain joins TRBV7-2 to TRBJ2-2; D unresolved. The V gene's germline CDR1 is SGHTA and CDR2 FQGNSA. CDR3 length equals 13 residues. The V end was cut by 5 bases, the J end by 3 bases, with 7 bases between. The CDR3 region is CASSIRYTGELFF. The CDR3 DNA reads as TGTGCCAGCAGCATACGTTACACCGGGGAGCTGTTTTTT.

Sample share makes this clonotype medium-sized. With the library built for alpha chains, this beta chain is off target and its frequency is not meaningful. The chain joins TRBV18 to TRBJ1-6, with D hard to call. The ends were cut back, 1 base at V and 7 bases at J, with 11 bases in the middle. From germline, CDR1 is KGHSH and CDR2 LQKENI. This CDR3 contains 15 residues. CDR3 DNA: TGTGCCAGCTCACCACAGGACCTGTTCAATTCACCCCTCCACTTT. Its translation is CASSPQDLFNSPLHF.

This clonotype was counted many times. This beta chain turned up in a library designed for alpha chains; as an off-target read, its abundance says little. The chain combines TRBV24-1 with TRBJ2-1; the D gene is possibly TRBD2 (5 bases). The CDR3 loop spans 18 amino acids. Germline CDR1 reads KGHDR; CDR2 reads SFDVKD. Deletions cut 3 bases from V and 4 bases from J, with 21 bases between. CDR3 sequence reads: CATSDPLSRGTQYNEQFF. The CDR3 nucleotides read TGTGCCACCAGTGATCCCCTAAGCCGGGGAACTCAATACAATGAGCAGTTCTTC.

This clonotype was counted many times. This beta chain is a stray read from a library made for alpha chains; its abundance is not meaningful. CDR3 bases: TGTGCCAGCAGTTCCGAAGACAATTACAATGAGCAGTTCTTC. Its protein is CASSSEDNYNEQFF. The V call is TRBV28, the J call TRBJ2-1; D is uncertain. V was pared by 4 bases and J by 4 bases, with 11 bases between. The CDR3 totals 14 residues. Germline V lookup: CDR1 MDHEN, CDR2 SYDVKM. Drawing the rest from reference TRBV28 and TRBJ2-1, the complete variable domain is DVKVTQSSRYLVKRTGEKVFLECVQDMDHENMFWYRQDPGLGLRLIYFSYDVKMKEKGDIPEGYSVSREKKERFSLILESASTNQTSMYLCASSSEDNYNEQFFGPGTRLTVL.

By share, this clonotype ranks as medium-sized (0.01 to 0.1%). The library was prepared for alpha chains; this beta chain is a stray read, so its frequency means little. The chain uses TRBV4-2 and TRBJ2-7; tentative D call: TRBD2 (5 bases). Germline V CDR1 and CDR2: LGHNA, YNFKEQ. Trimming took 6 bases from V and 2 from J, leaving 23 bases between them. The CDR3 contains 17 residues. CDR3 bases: TGTGCCAGCAGTCGTACCTCAGGACTGCCTATCCCCTACGAGCAGTACTTC. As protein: CASSRTSGLPIPYEQYF.

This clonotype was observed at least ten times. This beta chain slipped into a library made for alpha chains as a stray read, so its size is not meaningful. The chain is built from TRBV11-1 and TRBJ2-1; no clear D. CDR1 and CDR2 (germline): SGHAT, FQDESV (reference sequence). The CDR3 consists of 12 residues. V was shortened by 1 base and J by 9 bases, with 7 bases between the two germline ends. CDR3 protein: CASSLVVGEQFF. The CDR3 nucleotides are TGTGCCAGCAGCTTAGTAGTCGGTGAGCAGTTCTTC.